This paragraph covers one TCR beta chain sequence. Its target is unknown. TCRdb called the reads again in MiXCR, with one record for every CDR3 protein. The table shows about 830,000 distinct CDR3 sequences, with about 33% occurring only once. This sample stems from a study of T cell repertoires in cytomegalovirus infection. Study in general: Recently identified HLA-C-restricted CMV epitopes and well-studied HLA-B-restricted CMV epitopes were used by the study. Through public TCR beta signatures, both CMV infection and matching HLA type were indicated.

Regarding the study as a whole: Predominance within the ex vivo response was attributable to HLA-C-restricted CMV-specific TCR beta clonotypes. Totalled public TCR beta family frequency picked out people who carried CMV plus the relevant HLA.

The CDR3 sequence is 16 residues long. Germline V gene sequence: CDR1 SEHNR, CDR2 FQNEAQ (reference sequence). Trimming removed 5 bases at V and 4 bases at J, with 20 bases between. This TCR was sampled from a human donor in good health (CMV status not recorded). Some clones in this sample may be carry-over from other donors' samples. The rearrangement uses TRBV7-9 and TRBJ2-5; tentatively, D is TRBD1 (6 bases). This specimen was cultured CD8+ T cells from PBMCs, taken from culture after CMV antigen stimulation. The chain's CDR3 is CASSPLRQGIGETQYF. The CDR3 bases are TGTGCCAGCAGCCCCTTGAGGCAGGGGATCGGAGAGACCCAGTACTTC.